These T cell receptor beta chains were read from a single sample in a study of blood T cell repertoires in COVID-19. Only in-frame clones appear in the TCRdb table, and some are missing; sequencing was by immunoSEQ multiplex PCR. This table holds approximately 75,000 clones, roughly 90% found once. The sequenced material came from peripheral blood. The receptors were sampled from a man between 60 and 75 years old with acute or convalescent COVID-19. CDR3s include the opening cysteine and the closing phenylalanine or tryptophan. The order of the fields is D gene, V gene, J gene, CDR3 protein, CDR3 DNA. The D gene is left open where the match is weak.

d_gene: TRBD2; v_gene: TRBV19; j_gene: TRBJ2-1; CDR3aa: CASSGRDEQFF; CDR3nt: TGTGCCAGTAGTGGGAGGGATGAGCAGTTCTTC
d_gene: .; v_gene: TRBV6-2/TRBV6-3; j_gene: TRBJ2-7; CDR3aa: CASSYNYEQYF; CDR3nt: TGTGCCAGCAGTTATAATTACGAGCAGTACTTC
d_gene: TRBD2; v_gene: TRBV2; j_gene: TRBJ2-4; CDR3aa: CASSEASGRDNIQYF; CDR3nt: TGTGCCAGCAGTGAGGCTAGCGGGAGGGATAACATTCAGTACTTC
d_gene: .; v_gene: TRBV9; j_gene: TRBJ2-1; CDR3aa: CASSVGAGPASYNEQFF; CDR3nt: TGTGCCAGCAGCGTAGGGGCGGGTCCCGCCTCCTACAATGAGCAGTTCTTC
d_gene: .; v_gene: TRBV7-8; j_gene: TRBJ2-3; CDR3aa: CAGGPSTDTQYF; CDR3nt: TGTGCGGGGGGACCAAGCACAGATACGCAGTATTTT
d_gene: .; v_gene: TRBV5-1; j_gene: TRBJ2-5; CDR3aa: CASSVLSGQETQYF; CDR3nt: TGCGCCAGCAGCGTCTTGTCGGGTCAAGAGACCCAGTACTTC
d_gene: TRBD2; v_gene: TRBV27; j_gene: TRBJ2-2; CDR3aa: CASSTRAGAGELFF; CDR3nt: TGTGCCAGCAGTACACGGGCGGGGGCCGGGGAGCTGTTTTTT
d_gene: TRBD1; v_gene: TRBV5-1; j_gene: TRBJ1-2; CDR3aa: CASSSGTAIYGYTF; CDR3nt: TGCGCCAGCAGCTCCGGGACAGCTATCTATGGCTACACCTTC
d_gene: TRBD1; v_gene: TRBV29-1; j_gene: TRBJ1-1; CDR3aa: CSARTGGSFDTEAFF; CDR3nt: TGCAGCGCCCGGACAGGGGGCAGTTTTGACACTGAAGCTTTCTTT
d_gene: .; v_gene: TRBV6-5; j_gene: TRBJ1-5; CDR3aa: CASSRDTGNQPQHF; CDR3nt: TGTGCCAGCAGCCGGGACACGGGCAATCAGCCCCAGCATTTT
d_gene: TRBD1; v_gene: TRBV27; j_gene: TRBJ2-7; CDR3aa: CASSLRDRGYEQYF; CDR3nt: TGTGCCAGCAGTTTAAGGGACAGGGGATACGAGCAGTACTTC
d_gene: TRBD2; v_gene: TRBV9; j_gene: TRBJ2-1; CDR3aa: CASSVVAGNYNEQFF; CDR3nt: TGTGCCAGCAGCGTGGTAGCGGGCAACTACAATGAGCAGTTCTTC
d_gene: .; v_gene: TRBV24-1; j_gene: TRBJ1-2; CDR3aa: CATSDRRTALYTF; CDR3nt: TGTGCCACCAGTGATAGGAGGACAGCTCTCTACACCTTC
d_gene: .; v_gene: TRBV2; j_gene: TRBJ1-2; CDR3aa: CASSETGRSANYGYTF; CDR3nt: TGTGCCAGCAGTGAAACAGGGCGATCAGCTAACTATGGCTACACCTTC
d_gene: .; v_gene: TRBV3-1/TRBV3-2; j_gene: TRBJ2-5; CDR3aa: CASSQDRGWGTQYF; CDR3nt: TGTGCCAGCAGCCAAGATCGGGGGTGGGGGACCCAGTACTTC
d_gene: .; v_gene: TRBV19; j_gene: TRBJ1-1; CDR3aa: CASTPGNMNTEAFF; CDR3nt: TGTGCCAGTACCCCAGGGAACATGAACACTGAAGCTTTCTTT
d_gene: .; v_gene: TRBV30; j_gene: TRBJ1-4; CDR3aa: CAWLADEKLFF; CDR3nt: TGTGCCTGGCTAGCGGATGAAAAACTGTTTTTT
d_gene: .; v_gene: TRBV2; j_gene: TRBJ1-6; CDR3aa: CASSTGSSYNSPLHF; CDR3nt: TGTGCCAGCAGCACAGGGAGCTCCTATAATTCACCCCTCCACTTT
d_gene: .; v_gene: TRBV15; j_gene: TRBJ2-6; CDR3aa: CATSGGLGSGANVLTF; CDR3nt: TGTGCCACCAGCGGGGGACTCGGCTCTGGGGCCAACGTCCTGACTTTC
d_gene: TRBD2; v_gene: TRBV5-1; j_gene: TRBJ2-3; CDR3aa: CASSGGLAGVSSTDTQYF; CDR3nt: TGCGCCAGCAGCGGGGGACTAGCGGGAGTTTCTAGCACAGATACGCAGTATTTT
d_gene: TRBD2; v_gene: TRBV24-1; j_gene: TRBJ2-1; CDR3aa: CATSDWGTSGGHSYNEQFF; CDR3nt: TGTGCCACCAGTGATTGGGGGACTAGCGGGGGCCACTCCTACAATGAGCAGTTCTTC
d_gene: .; v_gene: TRBV11-2; j_gene: TRBJ1-4; CDR3aa: CASSRRQGLATNEKLFF; CDR3nt: TGTGCCAGCAGCAGAAGACAAGGCCTTGCAACTAATGAAAAACTGTTTTTT
d_gene: .; v_gene: TRBV5-1; j_gene: TRBJ1-6; CDR3aa: CASSLGTQSSYNSPLHF; CDR3nt: TGCGCCAGCAGCCTCGGGACACAGAGCTCCTATAATTCACCCCTCCACTTT
d_gene: TRBD1; v_gene: TRBV27; j_gene: TRBJ1-2; CDR3aa: CASSRQGVGGYTF; CDR3nt: TGTGCCAGCAGTCGCCAGGGGGTTGGTGGCTACACCTTC
d_gene: .; v_gene: TRBV4-2; j_gene: TRBJ2-2; CDR3aa: CASSQEGVDTSFTGELFF; CDR3nt: TGTGCCAGCAGCCAAGAAGGGGTTGACACCTCCTTCACCGGGGAGCTGTTTTTT
d_gene: TRBD2; v_gene: TRBV5-1; j_gene: TRBJ2-5; CDR3aa: CASNLVAGADQETQYF; CDR3nt: TGCGCCAGCAACCTAGTGGCGGGAGCGGACCAAGAGACCCAGTACTTC
d_gene: .; v_gene: TRBV30; j_gene: TRBJ2-7; CDR3aa: CAWSPPDRTTYEQYF; CDR3nt: TGTGCCTGGAGTCCACCGGATCGGACTACCTACGAGCAGTACTTC
d_gene: .; v_gene: TRBV28; j_gene: TRBJ2-1; CDR3aa: CASSLTGLEYNEQFF; CDR3nt: TGTGCCAGCAGTCTCACAGGGCTAGAGTACAATGAGCAGTTCTTC
d_gene: .; v_gene: TRBV19; j_gene: TRBJ1-1; CDR3aa: CASSIERRRSTEAFF; CDR3nt: TGTGCCAGTAGTATAGAGCGTCGTAGGAGCACTGAAGCTTTCTTT
d_gene: TRBD2; v_gene: TRBV7-7; j_gene: TRBJ2-5; CDR3aa: CASSLSTSGAQTQYF; CDR3nt: TGTGCCAGCAGCTTATCTACTAGCGGAGCGCAGACCCAGTACTTC
d_gene: .; v_gene: TRBV19; j_gene: TRBJ1-1; CDR3aa: CASSVSGGSTEAFF; CDR3nt: TGTGCCAGTAGTGTCAGCGGGGGAAGCACTGAAGCTTTCTTT
d_gene: .; v_gene: TRBV5-4; j_gene: TRBJ2-7; CDR3aa: CASSLMGGGEQYF; CDR3nt: TGTGCCAGCAGCTTGATGGGAGGCGGGGAGCAGTACTTC
d_gene: TRBD1; v_gene: TRBV18; j_gene: TRBJ2-7; CDR3aa: CASSSGQGIYEQYF; CDR3nt: TGTGCCAGCTCCAGCGGACAGGGGATCTACGAGCAGTACTTC
d_gene: TRBD2; v_gene: TRBV5-4; j_gene: TRBJ2-2; CDR3aa: CASSLTSGGVDGELFF; CDR3nt: TGTGCCAGCAGCTTGACTAGCGGGGGCGTTGACGGGGAGCTGTTTTTT
d_gene: .; v_gene: TRBV11-2; j_gene: TRBJ2-2; CDR3aa: CASSLEPVGELFF; CDR3nt: TGTGCCAGCAGCTTAGAACCGGTCGGGGAGCTGTTTTTT
d_gene: .; v_gene: TRBV11-2; j_gene: TRBJ2-7; CDR3aa: CASSLSVDEQYF; CDR3nt: TGTGCCAGCAGCTTATCGGTTGACGAGCAGTACTTC
d_gene: .; v_gene: TRBV6-1; j_gene: TRBJ1-1; CDR3aa: CASSEARQGTEAFF; CDR3nt: TGTGCCAGCAGTGAGGCCCGTCAGGGGACTGAAGCTTTCTTT
d_gene: TRBD2; v_gene: TRBV6-5; j_gene: TRBJ2-3; CDR3aa: CASKQRDGPDTQYF; CDR3nt: TGTGCCAGCAAGCAGCGGGATGGGCCAGATACGCAGTATTTT
d_gene: .; v_gene: TRBV7-9; j_gene: TRBJ2-2; CDR3aa: CASSPGETNTGELFF; CDR3nt: TGTGCCAGCAGCCCAGGGGAAACGAACACCGGGGAGCTGTTTTTT
d_gene: .; v_gene: TRBV12-5; j_gene: TRBJ2-1; CDR3aa: CASGVWMGRDGVYNEQFF; CDR3nt: TGTGCTAGTGGGGTTTGGATGGGGCGGGATGGGGTCTACAATGAGCAGTTCTTC